One sample yielded the 19 T cell receptor beta chains listed below, sequenced in a study of blood T cell repertoires in COVID-19. Data came from immunoSEQ multiplex PCR; TCRdb stores just in-frame clones and leaves some out. This sample has approximately 100,000 clones; roughly 84% occur once, and the top ten carry 6.2%. The specimen sequenced was peripheral blood. All receptors come from a human donor in a cohort sampled during active COVID-19.

This clone is classed as large. The chain uses TRBV5-4 and TRBJ2-7, with 7 bases matching TRBD1. CDR1 SGHNT and CDR2 YYREEE come from the germline V gene (reference sequence). The CDR3 totals 13 residues. J lost 2 bases, V lost 3 bases, and 2 bases had no gene match. CDR3 region: CASSWGTAYEQYF. CDR3 nucleotide sequence: TGTGCCAGCAGCTGGGGGACAGCCTACGAGCAGTACTTC.

The V call is TRBV19, the J call TRBJ2-5; 10 bases match TRBD2. The trim removed 3 bases at V and 5 bases at J, leaving 6 bases unmatched. From germline, CDR1 is LNHDA and CDR2 SQIVND (reference sequence). This CDR3 has 15 residues. The CDR3 here is CASSMLAGEGETQYF. The CDR3 DNA follows: TGTGCCAGTAGTATGCTAGCGGGAGAGGGGGAGACCCAGTACTTC.

This sequence joins TRBV19 and TRBJ2-7; TRBD1 might be the D (5 bases). The CDR3 has 13 amino acids. The germline V gene encodes CDR1 LNHDA and CDR2 SQIVND (reference sequence). V was trimmed by 2 bases and J by 3 bases, leaving 8 bases between them. CDR3 sequence (DNA): TGTGCCAGTAGTATATTCCAGGGCTACGAGCAGTACTTC. This encodes CASSIFQGYEQYF. Based on the CDR3 plus reference TRBV19 and TRBJ2-7, the full variable domain is DGGITQSPKYLFRKEGQNVTLSCEQNLNHDAMYWYRQDPGQGLRLIYYSQIVNDFQKGDIAEGYSVSREKKESFPLTVTSAQKNPTAFYLCASSIFQGYEQYFGPGTRLTVT.

This chain uses TRBV11-3 with TRBJ2-7; D possibly corresponds to TRBD2 (6 bases). V gave up 1 base and J gave up 6 bases, with 13 bases separating them. CDR3 length: 14 amino acids. Germline V gives CDR1 SGHNT, CDR2 YENEEA. CDR3 nucleotide sequence: TGTGCCAGCAGCTTAGGGGGACTTTCCACCGAGCAGTACTTC. Translation gives CASSLGGLSTEQYF.

This clone occurred a few times. J is TRBJ2-1 and V is TRBV11-2; no definite D call. The ends were cut back, 5 bases at V and 6 bases at J, with 11 bases in the middle. The CDR3 is 13 residues long. Germline-derived CDR1 and CDR2 are SGHAT and FQNNGV. This chain's CDR3 is CASSPGISNEQFF. The CDR3 DNA sequence: TGTGCCAGCAGCCCCGGTATTTCCAATGAGCAGTTCTTC.

This chain connects TRBV2 to TRBJ2-5, with D maybe TRBD2 (5 bases). Germline CDR1 is SNHLY and CDR2 is FYNNEI. V lost 9 bases to trimming and J lost 1 base, with 15 bases between them. CDR3 length: 14 residues. CDR3 coding DNA: TGTGCCAGAAAGGGCTGGGGAGCCCAAGAGACCCAGTACTTC. This codes for CARKGWGAQETQYF.

V usage is TRBV3-1 (or the pseudogene TRBV3-2) and J usage is TRBJ2-3, with 13 bases fitting TRBD2. The CDR3 is made up of 16 amino acids. V was clipped by 3 bases and J by 1 base; unmatched bases: 1. Germline V lookup: CDR1 LGHDT, CDR2 YNNKEL (reference sequence). CDR3 nucleotide sequence: TGTGCCAGCAGCCATGGGACTAGCGGGGGCACAGATACGCAGTATTTT. Translated: CASSHGTSGGTDTQYF.

The genes are TRBV30 and TRBJ1-1, with 9 bases matching TRBD1. Germline trimming cut 3 bases from V and 0 bases from J; bases unmatched to any gene: 5. The CDR3 totals 15 residues. Germline V gene lookup returns CDR1 GTSNPN and CDR2 SVGIG (reference sequence). The CDR3 loop is CAWRTGGTLNTEAFF. The CDR3 coding sequence is TGTGCCTGGAGGACAGGGGGAACCCTGAACACTGAAGCTTTCTTT.

The gene calls are TRBV7-9 and TRBJ2-1; 7 nucleotides align to TRBD2. V trimming: 5 bases; J trimming: 1 base; junction bases outside the gene matches: 5. Germline lookup yields CDR1 SEHNR and CDR2 FQNEAQ (reference sequence). This CDR3 contains 15 residues. The CDR3 reads CASSPPSGSYNEQFF. Here the CDR3 DNA reads TGTGCCAGCAGCCCTCCTAGCGGATCCTACAATGAGCAGTTCTTC.

The CDR3 loop is CASSVQAGAGTEAFF. The CDR3 bases are TGCGCCAGCAGCGTTCAAGCAGGGGCGGGCACTGAAGCTTTCTTT. The chain has TRBV5-1 and TRBJ1-1, with D possibly TRBD1 on 6 matching bases. The V gene lost 4 bases and the J gene lost 4 bases, with 17 bases spanning the gap. This CDR3 comprises 15 residues. Germline CDR1 is SGHRS and CDR2 is YFSETQ.

Here the CDR3 reads CASSLEGTYGYTF. The CDR3, as DNA: TGTGCCAGCAGCTTGGAGGGGACATATGGCTACACCTTC. The gene calls are TRBV5-5 and TRBJ1-2; maybe TRBD1 (6 bases). CDR3 length: 13 residues. Germline V gene sequence: CDR1 SGHKS, CDR2 YYEKEE (reference sequence). The ends were cut back, 0 bases at V and 5 bases at J, with 8 bases in the middle.

This rearrangement joins TRBV30 to TRBJ2-3; D remains unclear. CDR1 GTSNPN and CDR2 SVGIG come from the germline V gene (reference sequence). V lost 5 bases, J lost 0 bases, and 9 bases lay in between. This CDR3 contains 13 residues. In DNA form, the CDR3 reads TGTGCCTGGGATGGGCCGAGCACAGATACGCAGTATTTT. It is translated as CAWDGPSTDTQYF.

The chain combines TRBV16 with TRBJ1-1; possibly TRBD1 for D (5 bases). The germline V gene has CDR1 KGHSY and CDR2 FQNENV. The ends were cut back, 7 bases at V and 6 bases at J, with 24 bases in the middle. This CDR3 is 16 amino acids long. The CDR3, as DNA: TGTGCCAGCACCCTCCTCGGGATGCAGGGAGGGTCTGAAGCTTTCTTT. Its protein is CASTLLGMQGGSEAFF.

The V call is TRBV5-5, the J call TRBJ2-7; TRBD2 matches 12 bases. The CDR3 runs to 17 residues. Germline lookup yields CDR1 SGHKS and CDR2 YYEKEE (reference sequence). Trimming removed 5 bases from V and 0 bases from J; junction bases left unmatched: 9. The CDR3 loop reads CASSFVTTSGGSYEQYF. The CDR3 DNA follows: TGTGCCAGCAGTTTCGTCACGACTAGCGGGGGCTCCTACGAGCAGTACTTC. Full variable domain (outside the CDR3, taken from reference TRBV5-5 and TRBJ2-7): DAGVTQSPTHLIKTRGQQVTLRCSPISGHKSVSWYQQVLGQGPQFIFQYYEKEERGRGNFPDRFSARQFPNYSSELNVNALLLGDSALYLCASSFVTTSGGSYEQYFGPGTRLTVT.

In its sample, this clone was seen once. The chain combines TRBV4-1 with TRBJ1-1, with TRBD1 as a possible D gene (6 bases). Trimming left V 5 bases short and J 5 bases short, with 15 bases between. This CDR3 contains 14 residues. CDR1 and CDR2 from the germline V gene are MGHRA and YSYEKL. The CDR3, as DNA: TGCGCCAGCAGCGAATACAGGGATGGGACTGAAGCTTTCTTT. Translation gives CASSEYRDGTEAFF.

The chain is built from TRBV28 and TRBJ1-5; D remains ambiguous. CDR3 length: 12 residues. The V end was cut by 2 bases, the J end by 7 bases, with 6 bases between. Germline V gene lookup returns CDR1 MDHEN and CDR2 SYDVKM. The CDR3 bases are TGTGCCAGCAGTTTAGTGGGCCAGCCCCAGCATTTT. Translating it yields CASSLVGQPQHF. The full variable domain, in which reference TRBV28 and TRBJ1-5 provide the parts outside the CDR3, is DVKVTQSSRYLVKRTGEKVFLECVQDMDHENMFWYRQDPGLGLRLIYFSYDVKMKEKGDIPEGYSVSREKKERFSLILESASTNQTSMYLCASSLVGQPQHFGDGTRLSIL.

The V and J genes are TRBV13 and TRBJ2-5; the D gene is possibly TRBD2 (5 bases). The germline CDR1 and CDR2 sequences are PRHDT and FYEKMQ (reference sequence). The CDR3 has 16 residues. V lost 0 bases to trimming and J lost 1 base, with 12 bases between them. The CDR3 is CASSLGLAGFQETQYF. The DNA of the CDR3 is TGTGCCAGCAGCTTAGGCTTGGCGGGTTTCCAAGAGACCCAGTACTTC.

The chain joins TRBV4-2 to TRBJ1-5, with D unresolved. Trimming pared 1 base from V and 5 bases from J, leaving 12 bases between. This CDR3 has 15 residues. Germline loops: CDR1 LGHNA, CDR2 YNFKEQ. CDR3 nucleotide sequence: TGTGCCAGCAGCCAAGGCGCCAATTCCGATCAGCCCCAGCATTTT. Translating it yields CASSQGANSDQPQHF.

This clone showed up just a few times. This chain uses TRBV4-1 with TRBJ2-5; D perhaps matches TRBD2 (7 bases). This CDR3 has 16 residues. The ends were cut back, 1 base at V and 2 bases at J, with 14 bases in the middle. Germline CDR1 MGHRA, CDR2 YSYEKL. The CDR3: CASSQGRGGTQETQYF. The CDR3 DNA sequence: TGCGCCAGCAGCCAAGGACGCGGGGGCACACAAGAGACCCAGTACTTC.